This record concerns one T cell receptor beta chain sequence. Its antigen remains unknown. The data stem from a study of cytotoxic CD8 clonotypes in ibrutinib-treated CLL. Here immunoSEQ multiplex PCR was the method, and the copy in TCRdb shows in-frame clones only, minus some. The data contain about 310,000 clones, about 80% of them seen just once; the ten biggest clones take up over 5.5%. Study outcomes and limitations: Under therapy, public clonotypes either contracted or stayed stable, and they were uncommon.

The germline V gene has CDR1 SGHRS and CDR2 YFSETQ. CDR3 length: 13 residues. V lost 4 bases and J 4 bases, leaving 10 bases between the germline ends. The chain links TRBV5-1 to TRBJ2-3; D ambiguous. This receptor was obtained from a human donor with chronic lymphocytic leukemia. This specimen consisted of PBMCs, obtained before ibrutinib treatment. CDR3 in DNA: TGCGCCAGCAGCCTCCGAGGTGCAGATACGCAGTATTTT. Its protein product is CASSLRGADTQYF. The complete variable domain, with remaining parts taken from reference TRBV5-1 and TRBJ2-3, reads KAGVTQTPRYLIKTRGQQVTLSCSPISGHRSVSWYQQTPGQGLQFLFEYFSETQRNKGNFPGRFSGRQFSNSRSEMNVSTLELGDSALYLCASSLRGADTQYFGPGTRLTVL.